This T cell receptor (beta chain) appears in the sequencing data of a study of control samples from healthy donors and cancer patients. The data were produced by immunoSEQ multiplex PCR, yet TCRdb's version contains in-frame clones alone and is incomplete. The data hold about 89,000 clones, with approximately 89% observed a single time. V was cut by 4 bases and J by 3 bases, with 9 bases left in between. This CDR3 comprises 13 residues. This clone was observed at least ten times. The chain is built from TRBV12-3 or TRBV12-4 and TRBJ1-2, with D maybe TRBD1 (5 bases). This TCR derives from a young man in good health. Sequencing was performed on blood. The CDR3 spells CASSWDPYYGYTF. The CDR3 DNA is TGTGCCAGCAGTTGGGACCCCTACTATGGCTACACCTTC.